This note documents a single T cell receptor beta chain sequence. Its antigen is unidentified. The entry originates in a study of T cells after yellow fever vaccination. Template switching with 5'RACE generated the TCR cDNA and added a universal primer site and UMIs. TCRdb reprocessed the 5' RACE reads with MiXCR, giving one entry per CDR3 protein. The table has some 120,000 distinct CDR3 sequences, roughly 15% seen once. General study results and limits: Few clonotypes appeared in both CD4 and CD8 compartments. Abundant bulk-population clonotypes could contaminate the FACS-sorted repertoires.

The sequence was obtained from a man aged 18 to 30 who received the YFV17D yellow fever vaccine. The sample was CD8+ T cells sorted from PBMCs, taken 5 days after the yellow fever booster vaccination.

The DNA of the CDR3 is TGTGCCAGCAGCCCCAGGACAGGGGGCGTGACGCAGTATTTT. It yields the protein CASSPRTGGVTQYF. This chain joins TRBV7-9 and TRBJ2-3; 11 bases agree with TRBD1. Unmatched junction bases numbered 7, after V lost 5 bases and J lost 9 bases. There are 14 residues in the CDR3. Germline values: CDR1 SEHNR, CDR2 FQNEAQ (reference sequence).